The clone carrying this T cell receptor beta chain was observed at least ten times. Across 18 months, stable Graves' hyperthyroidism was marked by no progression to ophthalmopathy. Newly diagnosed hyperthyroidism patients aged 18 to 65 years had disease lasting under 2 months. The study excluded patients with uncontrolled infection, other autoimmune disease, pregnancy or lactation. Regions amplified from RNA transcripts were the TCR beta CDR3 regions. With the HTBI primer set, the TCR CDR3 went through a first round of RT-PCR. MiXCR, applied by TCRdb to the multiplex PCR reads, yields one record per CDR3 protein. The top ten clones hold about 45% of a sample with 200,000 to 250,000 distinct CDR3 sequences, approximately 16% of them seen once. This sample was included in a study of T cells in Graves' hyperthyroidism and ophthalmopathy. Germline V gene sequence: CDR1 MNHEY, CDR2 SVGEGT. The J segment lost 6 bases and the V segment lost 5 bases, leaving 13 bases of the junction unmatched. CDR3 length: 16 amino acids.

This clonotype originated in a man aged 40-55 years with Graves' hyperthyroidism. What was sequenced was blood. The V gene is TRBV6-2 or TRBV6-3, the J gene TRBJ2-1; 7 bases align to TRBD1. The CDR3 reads CASSPTGTAPSNEQFF. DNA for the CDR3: TGTGCCAGCAGTCCGACCGGGACAGCGCCCAGCAATGAGCAGTTCTTC.